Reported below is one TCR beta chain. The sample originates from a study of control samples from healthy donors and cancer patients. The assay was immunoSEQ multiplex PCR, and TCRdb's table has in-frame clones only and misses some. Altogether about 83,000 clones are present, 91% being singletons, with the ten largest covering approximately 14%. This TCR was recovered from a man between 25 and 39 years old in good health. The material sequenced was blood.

The CDR3 nucleotides are TGTGCCAGCAGCCCCGAAAGAGGGCTTGAGCAGTTCTTC. Its protein is CASSPERGLEQFF. This chain links TRBV4-2 with TRBJ2-1, with D possibly being TRBD2 (5 bases). This CDR3 contains 13 residues. Trimming removed 4 bases from V and 9 bases from J, with 13 bases in between. Germline CDR1 LGHNA, CDR2 YNFKEQ.